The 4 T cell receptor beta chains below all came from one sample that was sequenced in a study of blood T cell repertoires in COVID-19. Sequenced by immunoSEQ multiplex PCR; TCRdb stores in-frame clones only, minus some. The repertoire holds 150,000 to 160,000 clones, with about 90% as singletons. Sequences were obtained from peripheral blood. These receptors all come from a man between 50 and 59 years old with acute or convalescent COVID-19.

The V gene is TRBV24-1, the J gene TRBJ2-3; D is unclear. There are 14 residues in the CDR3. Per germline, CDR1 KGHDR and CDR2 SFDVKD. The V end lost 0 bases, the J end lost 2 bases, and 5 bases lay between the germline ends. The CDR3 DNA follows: TGTGCCACCAGTGATTTGCCGGTCACAGATACGCAGTATTTT. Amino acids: CATSDLPVTDTQYF.

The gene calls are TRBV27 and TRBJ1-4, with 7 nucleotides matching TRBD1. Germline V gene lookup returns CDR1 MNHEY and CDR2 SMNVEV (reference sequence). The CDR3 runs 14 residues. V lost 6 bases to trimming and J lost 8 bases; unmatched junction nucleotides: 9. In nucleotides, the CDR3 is TGTGCCAGCAGGGGCACAGGGGCGGGAGAAAAACTGTTTTTT. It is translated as CASRGTGAGEKLFF.

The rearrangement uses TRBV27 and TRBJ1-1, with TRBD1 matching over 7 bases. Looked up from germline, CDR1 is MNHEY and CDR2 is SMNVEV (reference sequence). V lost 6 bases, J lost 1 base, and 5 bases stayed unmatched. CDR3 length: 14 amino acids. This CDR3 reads CASSRQGTNTEAFF. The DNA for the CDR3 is TGTGCCAGCAGCCGACAGGGTACGAACACTGAAGCTTTCTTT.

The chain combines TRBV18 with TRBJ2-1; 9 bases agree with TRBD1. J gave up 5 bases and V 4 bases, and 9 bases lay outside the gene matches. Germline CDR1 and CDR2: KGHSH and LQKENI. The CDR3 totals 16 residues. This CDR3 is CASSLTGTGLNNEQFF. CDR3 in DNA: TGTGCCAGCTCACTAACCGGGACAGGGCTCAACAATGAGCAGTTCTTC.